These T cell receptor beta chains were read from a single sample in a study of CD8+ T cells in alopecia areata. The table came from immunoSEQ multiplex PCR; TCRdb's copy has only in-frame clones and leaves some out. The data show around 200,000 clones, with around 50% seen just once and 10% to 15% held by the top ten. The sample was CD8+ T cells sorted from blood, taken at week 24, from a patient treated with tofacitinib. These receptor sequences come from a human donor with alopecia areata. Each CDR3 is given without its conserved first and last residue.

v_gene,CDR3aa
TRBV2,ASSEGGWGRTRAEHEQF
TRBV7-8,ASSPRLAGGPEQY
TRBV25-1,ASSLGNTIY
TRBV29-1,SVEGSAGELF
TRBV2,ASSENRAEAF
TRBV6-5,ASRASAEAF
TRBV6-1,ASIWETGVQETQY
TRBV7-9,ASSLGQGDLDTQY
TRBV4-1,ASSQGSAPMETQY
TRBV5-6,ASSLTVSYEQY
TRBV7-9,ASSLVGPAGNEQF
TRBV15,ATSRGAGTYGYT